These T cell receptor beta chains were read from a single sample in a study of blood T cell repertoires in COVID-19. Sequenced by immunoSEQ multiplex PCR; TCRdb stores in-frame clones only, minus some. The top ten hold 45% to 60% of the sample, which has approximately 69,000 clones, roughly 73% seen once. The material sequenced was peripheral blood. These receptor sequences come from a human donor in a cohort sampled during active COVID-19. CDR3s include the opening cysteine and the closing phenylalanine or tryptophan. Each record gives: CDR3 length, J gene, V gene, CDR3 protein.

17	TRBJ2-5	TRBV6-2/TRBV6-3	CASSYISGGIDRETQYF
12	TRBJ2-3	TRBV7-6	CASSLGLDTQYF
15	TRBJ1-5	TRBV7-9	CASSPTGVVHQPQHF
13	TRBJ1-2	TRBV28	CASSLRANYGYTF
16	TRBJ1-1	TRBV5-1	CASSRGTGSMNTEAFF
14	TRBJ1-4	TRBV6-5	CASRGTGANEKLFF
14	TRBJ2-5	TRBV19	CASSTRQGGETQYF
17	TRBJ2-2	TRBV28	CASRVVWDSANTGELFF
12	TRBJ1-2	TRBV28	CASSFQDYGYTF
15	TRBJ2-1	TRBV19	CASTSGRGSYNEQFF
14	TRBJ1-6	TRBV11-1	CASSRTGNNSPLHF
17	TRBJ2-3	TRBV27	CASKGESGDSSTDTQYF
16	TRBJ2-3	TRBV6-1	CASSEGGRKWTDTQYF
14	TRBJ2-7	TRBV4-1	CASSQLAGAYEQYF
16	TRBJ2-5	TRBV27	CASSYKPGQGVETQYF
15	TRBJ2-5	TRBV19	CASSLQGLNTETQYF
15	TRBJ1-4	TRBV23-1	CASSPQGAACEKLFF
16	TRBJ2-3	TRBV14	CASSPVGGQGTDTQYF
15	TRBJ1-2	TRBV6-5	CASSYGGGAGYGYTF
14	TRBJ1-5	TRBV6-2/TRBV6-3	CASSWDRANQPQHF
14	TRBJ1-4	TRBV29-1	CSVELGTGYEKLFF
15	TRBJ1-5	TRBV18	CASSPETGNDQPQHF
17	TRBJ2-1	TRBV19	CASSIGGAGVPYNEQFF
20	TRBJ2-7	TRBV4-2	CASSPTTTGTSGRQIYEQYF
12	TRBJ1-2	TRBV12-3/TRBV12-4	CASSPTGDGYTF
15	TRBJ2-7	TRBV6-5	CASSTDRAVSYEQYF
13	TRBJ2-7	TRBV12-3/TRBV12-4	CASSLGQDYEQYF
13	TRBJ1-4	TRBV5-1	CASSTGGYEKLFF
15	TRBJ2-2	TRBV5-4	CASSSSGRSTGELFF
11	TRBJ2-1	TRBV6-5	CASGRDNEQFF
14	TRBJ1-2	TRBV19	CASSMNSPIYGYTF
16	TRBJ2-3	TRBV18	CASSRASGTYTDTQYF